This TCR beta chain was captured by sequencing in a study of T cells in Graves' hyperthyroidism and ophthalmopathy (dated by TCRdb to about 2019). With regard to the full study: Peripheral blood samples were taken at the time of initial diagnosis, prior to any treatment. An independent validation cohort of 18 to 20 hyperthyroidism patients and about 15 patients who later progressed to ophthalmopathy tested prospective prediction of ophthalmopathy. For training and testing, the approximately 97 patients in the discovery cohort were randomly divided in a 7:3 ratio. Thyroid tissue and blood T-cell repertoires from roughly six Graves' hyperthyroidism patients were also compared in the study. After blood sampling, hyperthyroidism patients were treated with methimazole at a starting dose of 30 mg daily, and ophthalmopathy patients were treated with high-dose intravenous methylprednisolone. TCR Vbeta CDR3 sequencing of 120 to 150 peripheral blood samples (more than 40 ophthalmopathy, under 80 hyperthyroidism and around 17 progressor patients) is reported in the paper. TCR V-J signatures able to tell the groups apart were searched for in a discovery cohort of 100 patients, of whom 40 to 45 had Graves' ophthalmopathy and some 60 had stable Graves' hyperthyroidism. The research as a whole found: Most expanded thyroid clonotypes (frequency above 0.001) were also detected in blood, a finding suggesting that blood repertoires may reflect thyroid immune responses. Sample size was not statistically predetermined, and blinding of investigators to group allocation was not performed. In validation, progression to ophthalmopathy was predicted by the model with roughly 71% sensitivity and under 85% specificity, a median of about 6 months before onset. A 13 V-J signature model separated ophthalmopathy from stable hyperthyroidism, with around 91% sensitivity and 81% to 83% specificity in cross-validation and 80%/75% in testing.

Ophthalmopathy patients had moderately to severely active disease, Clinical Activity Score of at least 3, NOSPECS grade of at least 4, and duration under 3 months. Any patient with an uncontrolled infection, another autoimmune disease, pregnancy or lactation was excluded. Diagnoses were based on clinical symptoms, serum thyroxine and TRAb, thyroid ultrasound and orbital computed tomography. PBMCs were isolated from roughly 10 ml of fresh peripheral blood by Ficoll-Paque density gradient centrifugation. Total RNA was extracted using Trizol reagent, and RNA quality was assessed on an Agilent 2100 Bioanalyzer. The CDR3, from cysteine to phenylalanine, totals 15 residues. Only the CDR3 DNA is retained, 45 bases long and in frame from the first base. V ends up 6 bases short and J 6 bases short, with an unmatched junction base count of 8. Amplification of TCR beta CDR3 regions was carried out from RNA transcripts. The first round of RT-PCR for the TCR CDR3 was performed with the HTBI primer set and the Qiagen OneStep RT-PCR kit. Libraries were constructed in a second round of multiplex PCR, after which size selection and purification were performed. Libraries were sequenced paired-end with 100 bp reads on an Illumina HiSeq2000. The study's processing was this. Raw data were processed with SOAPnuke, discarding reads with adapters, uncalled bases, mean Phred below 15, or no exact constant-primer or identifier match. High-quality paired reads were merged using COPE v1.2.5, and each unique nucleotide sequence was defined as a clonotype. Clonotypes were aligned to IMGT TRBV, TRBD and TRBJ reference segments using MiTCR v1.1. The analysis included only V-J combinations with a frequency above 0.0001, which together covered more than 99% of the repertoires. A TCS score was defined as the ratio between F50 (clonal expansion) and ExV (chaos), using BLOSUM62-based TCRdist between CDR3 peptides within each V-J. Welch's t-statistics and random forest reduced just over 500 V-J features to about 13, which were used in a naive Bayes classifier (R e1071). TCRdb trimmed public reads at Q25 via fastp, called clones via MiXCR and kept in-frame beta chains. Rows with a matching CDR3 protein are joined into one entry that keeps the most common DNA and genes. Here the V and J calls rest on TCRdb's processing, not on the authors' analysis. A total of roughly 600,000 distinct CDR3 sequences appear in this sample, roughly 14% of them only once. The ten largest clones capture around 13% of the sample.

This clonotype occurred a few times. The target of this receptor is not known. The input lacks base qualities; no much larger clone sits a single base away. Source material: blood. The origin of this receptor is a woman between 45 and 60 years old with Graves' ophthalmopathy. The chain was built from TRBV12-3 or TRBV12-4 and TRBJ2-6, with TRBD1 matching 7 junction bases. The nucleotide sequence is TGTGCCAGCAGCCCCTGGGACAGCTCGGCCAACGTCCTGACTTTC. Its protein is CASSPWDSSANVLTF.